The 30 T cell receptor beta chains below all came from one sample that was sequenced in a study of regulatory T cells in long-lasting Graves disease. Time point denoted: newly diagnosed GD, antithyroid drugs for less than 3 months. The authors made the TCR library using RNA they extracted from PBMCs. Construction of TCR beta libraries relied on iRepertoire HTBI primers and on Arm-PCR targeting CDR3 regions. TCRdb independently ran MiXCR on the multiplex PCR reads; one entry per CDR3 protein. Altogether some 250,000 distinct CDR3 sequences are present, approximately 18% being singletons, with the ten largest covering 12% to 15%. In addition, the sample was reused for a study of T cells in Graves' hyperthyroidism and ophthalmopathy.

Sequenced here: peripheral blood mononuclear cells (PBMCs), sampled at new diagnosis, from a patient treated with antithyroid drugs. The receptors were gathered from a woman in her 30s with Graves disease.

This clonotype was recorded at least ten times. The chain carries TRBV7-9 and TRBJ2-2; D possibly corresponds to TRBD2 (6 bases). This CDR3 region has 14 residues. Trimming stripped 3 bases from V and 4 bases from J, with 9 bases between. Germline CDR1 SEHNR, CDR2 FQNEAQ (reference sequence). CDR3 protein: CASSLGGATGELFF. The CDR3 coding sequence is TGTGCCAGCAGCTTGGGCGGGGCCACCGGGGAGCTGTTTTTT.

This clonotype was seen at least ten times. The CDR3 DNA sequence: TGCAGTGCTAGAGATAGTTTTGGACTAGCGGGGGGGGGTAGATACAATGAGCAGTTCTTC. This encodes CSARDSFGLAGGGRYNEQFF. The chain joins TRBV20-1 to TRBJ2-1, with TRBD2 identical over 15 bases. With 0 bases clipped from V and 4 bases from J, the junction kept 13 bases outside the gene matches. In germline, CDR1 is DFQATT, CDR2 SNEGSKA (reference sequence). This CDR3 is 20 amino acids long.

This clonotype was found many times. The chain recombines TRBV5-6 with TRBJ1-5, with D uncertain. The V and J ends lost 1 base and 0 bases respectively, with 11 bases between them. Germline CDR1 is SGHDT and CDR2 is YYEEEE. There are 16 residues in the CDR3. The CDR3 loop reads CASSLFPQHSNQPQHF. For the CDR3, the DNA is TGTGCCAGCAGCTTGTTCCCGCAGCATAGCAATCAGCCCCAGCATTTT.

This clonotype was detected only a few times. The CDR3 DNA sequence: TGTGCCAGCAGTTACTCGGCAAATCAGCCCCAGCATTTT. Translation gives CASSYSANQPQHF. The genes are TRBV6-5 and TRBJ1-5; D not resolved. The CDR3 has 13 residues. The V gene's germline CDR1 is MNHEY and CDR2 SVGAGI. Trimming shortened V by 0 bases and J by 4 bases, and 4 bases separated the two germline ends.

This clonotype was detected ten times or more. In DNA form, the CDR3 reads TGTGCCAGCAGTGCGGTTCGGGACAACTCCTACGAGCAGTACTTC. It codes for CASSAVRDNSYEQYF. The rearrangement uses TRBV6-1 and TRBJ2-7; a possible D gene is TRBD1 (6 bases). The ends were cut back, 4 bases at V and 0 bases at J, with 13 bases in the middle. The CDR3 runs to 15 residues. Germline loops: CDR1 MNHNS, CDR2 SASEGT.

This clonotype was counted ten times or more. V usage is TRBV5-1 and J usage is TRBJ1-1; no clear D gene. The CDR3 is 13 residues long. The V gene lost 1 base and the J gene lost 7 bases, with 11 bases spanning the gap. Germline loops: CDR1 SGHRS, CDR2 YFSETQ. The CDR3 loop is CASSLISGSEAFF. The CDR3 DNA is TGCGCCAGCAGCTTGATTTCGGGGAGTGAAGCTTTCTTT. The full variable domain, in which reference TRBV5-1 and TRBJ1-1 provide the parts outside the CDR3, is KAGVTQTPRYLIKTRGQQVTLSCSPISGHRSVSWYQQTPGQGLQFLFEYFSETQRNKGNFPGRFSGRQFSNSRSEMNVSTLELGDSALYLCASSLISGSEAFFGQGTRLTVV.

The V call is TRBV19, the J call TRBJ2-2; D is possibly TRBD2 (6 bases). The CDR3 contains 13 residues. Trimming took 8 bases from V and 6 from J, leaving 13 bases between them. The V gene's germline CDR1 is LNHDA and CDR2 SQIVND (reference sequence). CDR3 nucleotide sequence: TGTGCCAGTGGGGTGGGGGGTGCCGGGGAGCTGTTTTTT. Encoded protein: CASGVGGAGELFF.

In this sample, this clonotype turned up a few times. The genes are TRBV7-3 and TRBJ2-6, with a weak D call TRBD1 (5 bases). The CDR3 runs 15 residues. V gave up 5 bases and J gave up 2 bases, with 10 bases separating them. Germline V gives CDR1 SGHTA, CDR2 FQGTGA. This CDR3 is CASSPGITGANVLTF. In nucleotides, the CDR3 is TGTGCCAGCAGCCCAGGGATAACTGGGGCCAACGTCCTGACTTTC. Full variable domain (outside the CDR3, taken from reference TRBV7-3 and TRBJ2-6): GAGVSQTPSNKVTEKGKYVELRCDPISGHTALYWYRQSLGQGPEFLIYFQGTGAADDSGLPNDRFFAVRPEGSVSTLKIQRTERGDSAVYLCASSPGITGANVLTFGAGSRLTVL.

The chain links TRBV27 to TRBJ1-2; 10 bases line up with TRBD1. The CDR3 consists of 16 residues. Losses at the gene ends were 0 bases for V and 4 bases for J; bases not matched to a gene: 5. Per germline, CDR1 MNHEY and CDR2 SMNVEV (reference sequence). CDR3: CASSLSSRTGGYGYTF. CDR3 nucleotides: TGTGCCAGCAGTTTATCCTCCCGGACAGGGGGCTATGGCTACACCTTC.

This clonotype was recorded many times. V usage is TRBV3-1 and J usage is TRBJ2-7; TRBD2 matches at 7 bases. From germline, CDR1 is LGHDT and CDR2 YNNKEL (reference sequence). V dropped 6 bases and J dropped 3; count of bases not matched to a gene: 11. The CDR3 is 15 residues long. The CDR3 DNA follows: TGTGCCAGCAGTTCCCGGGCCCGGGGGGTCTACGAGCAGTACTTC. Protein: CASSSRARGVYEQYF.

This clonotype came up many times. This chain connects TRBV27 to TRBJ1-6; perhaps TRBD1 as D (5 bases). The V and J ends lost 6 bases and 6 bases respectively, with 15 bases between them. Germline CDR1 is MNHEY and CDR2 is SMNVEV (reference sequence). This CDR3 contains 15 residues. Here the CDR3 DNA reads TGTGCCAGCAGAAAGCAGGGAGGTGGTAATTCACCCCTCCACTTT. Translating gives CASRKQGGGNSPLHF.

This clonotype was observed many times. The V call is TRBV7-8, the J call TRBJ1-6; D not resolved. The V end lost 8 bases, the J end lost 8 bases, and 10 bases lay between the germline ends. The CDR3 length is 12 residues. Germline V gene data show CDR1 as SGHVS and CDR2 as FQNEAQ. For the CDR3, the DNA is TGTGCCAGCTCATACGGGGATTCACCCCTCCACTTT. It translates to CASSYGDSPLHF.

This clonotype was counted ten times or more. The chain uses TRBV6-5 and TRBJ2-7; TRBD1 agrees at 10 bases. This CDR3 has 16 amino acids. CDR1 is MNHEY, CDR2 SVGAGI, per germline. V trimming: 4 bases; J trimming: 6 bases; junction bases outside the gene matches: 12. As DNA, the CDR3 is TGTGCCAGCAGTTCGTCGGGGCGGGACAGGGGTGGCGAGCAGTACTTC. Its protein product is CASSSSGRDRGGEQYF.

V is TRBV10-1 and J is TRBJ2-1; 7 nucleotides match TRBD2. There are 16 residues in the CDR3. CDR1 and CDR2 from the germline V gene are WNHNN and SYGVQD (reference sequence). J lost 2 bases, V lost 6 bases, and 10 bases had no gene match. CDR3 in DNA: TGCGCCAGCAGCCCCACCTTGGCGGGGGCCTACAATGAGCAGTTCTTC. It specifies CASSPTLAGAYNEQFF.

A remark on this clonotype: A read error likely explains this, since a far larger clone differs by one base. V usage is TRBV11-2 and J usage is TRBJ2-1; 9 nucleotides match TRBD2. CDR3 length: 16 amino acids. V lost 0 bases, J lost 10 bases, and 10 bases stayed unmatched. From germline, CDR1 is SGHAT and CDR2 FQNNGV. This CDR3 reads CASSLEAGGLLYEQFF. The CDR3 DNA sequence: TGTGCCAGCAGCTTAGAAGCGGGGGGTTTACTCTACGAGCAGTTCTTC.

As regards this clonotype: A far larger clone is one base from this, pointing to a likely read error. This chain connects TRBV6-4 to TRBJ1-1; D may be TRBD1 (5 bases). CDR3 length equals 16 residues. V lost 5 bases, J lost 4 bases, and 20 bases lay in between. Germline-derived CDR1 and CDR2 are MRHNA and SNTAGT. DNA of the CDR3: TGTGCCAGCAGTTTATCTTGGGGCCCTATTAGCACTGAAGCTTTCTTT. Its translation: CASSLSWGPISTEAFF.

This clonotype was counted ten times or more. The DNA of the CDR3 is TGCAGCGTCCAAAGGGGGCAGCGGACCGGGGAGCTGTTTTTT. Protein product: CSVQRGQRTGELFF. The chain couples TRBV29-1 to TRBJ2-2, with 7 bases identical to TRBD1. After removal of 6 bases from V and 5 bases from J, the junction contained 9 bases not matched to a gene. The length of the CDR3 is 14 residues. Germline V gene data show CDR1 as SQVTM and CDR2 as ANQGSEA.

Written as DNA, the CDR3 is TGTGCCAGCAGCTTAGTCCAGACTGGGGACACAGATACGCAGTATTTT. It translates to CASSLVQTGDTDTQYF. The rearrangement joins TRBV7-9 to TRBJ2-3, with D hard to call. V lost 1 base, J lost 2 bases, and 13 bases lay in between. CDR3 length: 16 residues. CDR1 and CDR2 (germline): SEHNR, FQNEAQ (reference sequence).

To note about this clonotype: A clone one base away is much larger, so this may be a read error. V is TRBV11-2 and J is TRBJ1-2, with D maybe TRBD1 (5 bases). There are 14 residues in the CDR3. Germline CDR1 is SGHAT and CDR2 is FQNNGV. V dropped 3 bases and J dropped 8 bases, with 16 bases sitting between them. In DNA form, the CDR3 reads TGTGCCAGCAGCTTTGCGGGGGTAGGGGACGGCTACACCTTC. Protein product: CASSFAGVGDGYTF.

This clonotype has more than one count but fewer than ten. The rearrangement joins TRBV19 to TRBJ1-3; tentatively, D is TRBD1 (5 bases). The V gene lost 3 bases and the J gene lost 4 bases, with 7 bases spanning the gap. Germline V gives CDR1 LNHDA, CDR2 SQIVND (reference sequence). The CDR3 has 13 amino acids. The CDR3 nucleotides read TGTGCCAGTAGTATGGGACGCGGAAACACCATATATTTT. It is translated as CASSMGRGNTIYF. Looking up the rest from reference TRBV19 and TRBJ1-3 gives the full variable domain: DGGITQSPKYLFRKEGQNVTLSCEQNLNHDAMYWYRQDPGQGLRLIYYSQIVNDFQKGDIAEGYSVSREKKESFPLTVTSAQKNPTAFYLCASSMGRGNTIYFGEGSWLTVV.

This clonotype was detected ten times or more. The chain joins TRBV7-2 to TRBJ2-1, with 11 nucleotides matching TRBD2. Germline assignment: CDR1 SGHTA and CDR2 FQGNSA. This CDR3 contains 14 residues. V shed 5 bases, J shed 9 bases, and the junction held 6 bases outside the gene matches. CDR3 bases: TGTGCCAGCAGCAAACTAGCGGGGGACGGTGAGCAGTTCTTC. This encodes CASSKLAGDGEQFF.

This clonotype showed up just a few times. The chain couples TRBV9 to TRBJ2-7; 10 positions match TRBD2. The CDR3 sequence is 15 residues long. Looked up from germline, CDR1 is SGDLS and CDR2 is YYNGEE. J lost 4 bases, V lost 0 bases, and 4 bases had no gene match. The CDR3 loop reads CASSVGSSGGYEQYF. CDR3 DNA sequence: TGTGCCAGCAGCGTAGGGTCTAGCGGGGGTTACGAGCAGTACTTC.

Of note for this clonotype: A much larger clone is a single base away; this may be a read error. The CDR3, as DNA: TGTGCCAGCAGCCAAGGCGGGGGGGAACTCACAGGTACGCAGTATTTT. Amino acids: CASSQGGGELTGTQYF. The V and J genes are TRBV4-2 and TRBJ2-3; TRBD2 agrees at 9 bases. The CDR3 consists of 16 residues. The germline gives CDR1 LGHNA, CDR2 YNFKEQ.

This clonotype was detected many times. V is TRBV13 and J is TRBJ2-7; the match to TRBD1 covers 8 bases. This CDR3 contains 12 residues. Per the germline V gene, CDR1 is PRHDT and CDR2 is FYEKMQ (reference sequence). The V and J ends lost 4 bases and 10 bases, in that order; junction bases with no gene match: 6. The CDR3 DNA reads TGTGCCAGCAGCTGGACAGGGTTGGGTCAGTACTTC. Amino acids: CASSWTGLGQYF.

This clonotype was counted many times. The genes are TRBV6-2 or TRBV6-3 and TRBJ2-7; tentatively, D is TRBD2 (5 bases). V was cut by 5 bases and J by 4 bases, with 18 bases left in between. The CDR3 sequence is 15 residues long. Germline V gene lookup returns CDR1 MNHEY and CDR2 SVGEGT. The CDR3 spells CASSTVRASHYEQYF. CDR3 in DNA: TGTGCCAGCAGTACCGTCCGGGCTAGCCATTACGAGCAGTACTTC.

In this sample, this clonotype turned up many times. This chain connects TRBV20-1 to TRBJ2-1; D possibly corresponds to TRBD1 (5 bases). The CDR3 extends over 13 amino acids. V was shortened by 6 bases and J by 6 bases, with 15 bases between the two germline ends. Looked up from germline, CDR1 is DFQATT and CDR2 is SNEGSKA (reference sequence). The DNA for the CDR3 is TGCAGTGCCCACCCTGGGGCCCTCAATGAGCAGTTCTTC. Its translation is CSAHPGALNEQFF.

The table lists this clonotype with a few counts. The J gene is TRBJ1-2, the V gene TRBV5-6, with 10 bases fitting TRBD1. This CDR3 comprises 16 residues. The germline gives CDR1 SGHDT, CDR2 YYEEEE. V shed 4 bases and J 8 bases; nucleotides not matched to a gene: 14. The CDR3, as DNA: TGTGCCAGCAGCACCGGGACAGGGGTCCCCGGAGGGGGCTACACCTTC. It codes for CASSTGTGVPGGGYTF.

This clonotype was counted a few times. The V and J genes are TRBV7-9 and TRBJ2-2, with a possible D match to TRBD1 (6 bases). Deletions cut 5 bases from V and 6 bases from J, with 28 bases between. This CDR3 has 19 amino acids. Germline V lookup: CDR1 SEHNR, CDR2 FQNEAQ (reference sequence). Here the CDR3 reads CASSAERTATNFSPGELFF. The CDR3 coding sequence is TGTGCCAGCAGCGCAGAAAGGACAGCGACTAACTTCAGTCCCGGGGAGCTGTTTTTT.

This clonotype was seen many times. The CDR3 sequence is CASSLDGLNTEAFF. The DNA for the CDR3 is TGTGCCAGCAGCTTAGACGGGTTGAACACTGAAGCTTTCTTT. The V and J genes are TRBV13 and TRBJ1-1; D is undetermined. Between the trimmed V and J ends, which lost 1 base and 0 bases, there was a span of 6 bases. Germline V gives CDR1 PRHDT, CDR2 FYEKMQ (reference sequence). The CDR3 is 14 amino acids.

This clonotype was counted ten times or more. The V and J genes are TRBV20-1 and TRBJ1-5; 10 bases align to TRBD1. Germline V gene data show CDR1 as DFQATT and CDR2 as SNEGSKA (reference sequence). V shed 6 bases, J shed 7 bases, and the junction held 9 bases outside the gene matches. The CDR3 loop spans 14 amino acids. DNA of the CDR3: TGCAGTGCCTCCGGGACAGGGGTGGGACAGCCCCAGCATTTT. Its translation: CSASGTGVGQPQHF.